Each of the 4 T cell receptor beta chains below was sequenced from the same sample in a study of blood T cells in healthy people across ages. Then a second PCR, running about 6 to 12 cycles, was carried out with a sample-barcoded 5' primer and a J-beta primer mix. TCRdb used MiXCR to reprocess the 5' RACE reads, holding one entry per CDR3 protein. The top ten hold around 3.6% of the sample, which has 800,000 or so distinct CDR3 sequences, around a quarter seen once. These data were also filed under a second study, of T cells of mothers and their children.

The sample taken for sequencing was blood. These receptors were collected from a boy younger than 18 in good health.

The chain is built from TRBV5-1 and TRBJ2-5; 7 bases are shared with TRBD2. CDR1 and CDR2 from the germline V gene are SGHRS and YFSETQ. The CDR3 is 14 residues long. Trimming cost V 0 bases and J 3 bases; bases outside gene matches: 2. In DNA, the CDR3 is TGCGCCAGCAGCTTGGCCACTAGCGAAGAGACCCAGTACTTC. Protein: CASSLATSEETQYF.

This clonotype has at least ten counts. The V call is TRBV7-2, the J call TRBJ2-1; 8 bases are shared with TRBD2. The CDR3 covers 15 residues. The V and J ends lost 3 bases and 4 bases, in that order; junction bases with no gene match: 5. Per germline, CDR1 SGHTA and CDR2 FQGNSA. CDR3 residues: CASSLRREGYNEQFF. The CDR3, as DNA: TGTGCCAGCAGCTTGAGACGGGAGGGTTACAATGAGCAGTTCTTC.

In nucleotides, the CDR3 is TGCAGCGTTGAGGCCGGACAGGGGTACTATGGCTACACCTTC. It encodes CSVEAGQGYYGYTF. The chain carries TRBV29-1 and TRBJ1-2; 9 nucleotides align to TRBD1. The germline gives CDR1 SQVTM, CDR2 ANQGSEA. CDR3 length equals 14 residues. V lost 3 bases and J lost 3; bases outside the gene matches: 5.

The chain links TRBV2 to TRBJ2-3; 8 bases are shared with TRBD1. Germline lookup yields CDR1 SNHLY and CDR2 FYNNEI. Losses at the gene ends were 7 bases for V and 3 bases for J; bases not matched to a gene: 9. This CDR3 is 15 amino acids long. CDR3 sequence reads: CASIRQGSRTDTQYF. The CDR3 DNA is TGTGCCAGCATTCGACAGGGGTCGCGGACAGATACGCAGTATTTT.